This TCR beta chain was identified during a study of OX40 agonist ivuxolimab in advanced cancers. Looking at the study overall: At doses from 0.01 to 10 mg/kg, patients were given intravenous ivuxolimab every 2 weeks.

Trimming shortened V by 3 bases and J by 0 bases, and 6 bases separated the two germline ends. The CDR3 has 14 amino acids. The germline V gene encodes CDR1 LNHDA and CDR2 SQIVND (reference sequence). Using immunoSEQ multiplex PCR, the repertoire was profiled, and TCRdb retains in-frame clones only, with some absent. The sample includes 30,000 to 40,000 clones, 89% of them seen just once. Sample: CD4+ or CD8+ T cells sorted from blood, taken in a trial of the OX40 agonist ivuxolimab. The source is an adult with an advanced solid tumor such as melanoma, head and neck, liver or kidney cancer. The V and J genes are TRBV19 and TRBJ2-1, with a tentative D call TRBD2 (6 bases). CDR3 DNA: TGTGCCAGTAGTATGACTAGCTCCTACAATGAGCAGTTCTTC. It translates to CASSMTSSYNEQFF.